Sequencing of this TCR beta chain was carried out in a study of blood T cell repertoires in COVID-19. Study in general: The United States, Italy and Spain were the sources of the acute and convalescent COVID-19 samples. Sources were T cells, B-cell-depleted T cells, or PBMCs; the material itself was cDNA or gDNA.

This CDR3 region has 13 residues. V dropped 5 bases and J dropped 5 bases, with 10 bases sitting between them. Germline loops: CDR1 MNHEY, CDR2 SVGAGI. Cohorts were based on clinical histories the participants reported. Original processing notes: Amplification of reference gene primers was used by the study to estimate nucleated cell counts. Using immunoSEQ multiplex PCR, the repertoire was profiled, and TCRdb retains in-frame clones only, with some absent. The V and J calls and clone size were taken over from that table, and D and trimming were inferred from the DNA. The sample contains approximately 300,000 clones, around 87% of which appear only once.

This receptor was taken from a young woman with acute COVID-19. Source material: PBMCs or T cells enriched from blood (not recorded which). The gene calls are TRBV6-5 and TRBJ2-1; D remains unclear. The CDR3 region is CASSQTSHNEQFF. DNA of the CDR3: TGTGCCAGCAGTCAAACGAGTCACAATGAGCAGTTCTTC.